One and the same sample provided the 11 T cell receptor beta chains below, sequenced in a study of blood T cells in healthy people across ages (dated by TCRdb to the mid-2010s). Preparation of the library involved 5' RACE. The instrument was an Illumina HiSeq 2500. A second PCR of about 6 to 11 cycles was performed with a sample-barcoded 5' primer and a J-beta primer mix. Clones were called with MiXCR by TCRdb after fastp trimmed the public reads at Q25, and only in-frame beta chains were retained. Under each unique CDR3 protein, matching rows form one entry showing the most common genes and DNA. Here the sample has 580,000 or so distinct CDR3 sequences; roughly 48% occur a single time. Around 25% of the sample is in the top ten clones. Input material: blood. Receptors were obtained from a man of 80 years or more in good health.

The J gene is TRBJ2-5, the V gene TRBV7-2, with D possibly being TRBD2 (5 bases). Germline lookup yields CDR1 SGHTA and CDR2 FQGNSA. Trimming took off 5 bases at V and 11 bases at J, with 18 bases between the two ends. The CDR3 spans 13 residues. The CDR3 DNA is TGTGCCAGCAGCCCCCAGCGGTACAATGAGCAGTACTTC. Its translation: CASSPQRYNEQYF.

The CDR3 DNA follows: TGTGCCAGCAGTAACCTCCCGGACAGTCTGGCTGAAGCTTTCTTT. It codes for CASSNLPDSLAEAFF. The V gene is TRBV6-2 or TRBV6-3, the J gene TRBJ1-1; possible D gene TRBD1, 6 bases. This CDR3 has 15 amino acids. Germline V CDR1 and CDR2: MNHEY, SVGEGT. V lost 5 bases, J lost 6 bases, and 19 bases lay in between.

A note on this clonotype: One junction end disagrees with the germline gene, perhaps due to a read error. The chain joins TRBV29-1 to TRBJ1-2; D call uncertain. This CDR3 comprises 13 residues. Germline CDR1 SQVTM, CDR2 ANQGSEA. The CDR3 DNA is TGCCGCGTTGAAGAGGCCGCTAACTATGGCTACACCTTC. It is translated as CRVEEAANYGYTF.

This clonotype was seen only a few times. The CDR3 spells CASSLTGFQPQHF. For the CDR3, the DNA is TGTGCCAGCAGCCTGACAGGGTTTCAGCCCCAGCATTTT. This sequence joins TRBV6-6 and TRBJ1-5; 7 bases fit TRBD1. Germline CDR1 is MNHNY and CDR2 is SVGAGI (reference sequence). The CDR3 sequence is 13 residues long. J lost 6 bases, V lost 6 bases, and 5 bases had no gene match.

The CDR3 is CASSYSHTSGSGVYF. CDR3 DNA sequence: TGTGCCAGCAGTTACTCGCACACTAGCGGGAGTGGAGTGTACTTC. The V gene is TRBV6-2 or TRBV6-3, the J gene TRBJ2-5; TRBD2 aligns across 11 bases. Germline assignment: CDR1 MNHEY and CDR2 SVGEGT. The CDR3 is 15 amino acids. Germline trimming cut 0 bases from V and 13 bases from J; bases unmatched to any gene: 10.

The chain combines TRBV28 with TRBJ2-7; a weak D match, TRBD1 (5 bases). The germline V gene encodes CDR1 MDHEN and CDR2 SYDVKM. This CDR3 comprises 15 residues. Trimming stripped 7 bases from V and 0 bases from J, with 16 bases between. This CDR3 reads CASTGWGGSSYEQYF. CDR3 coding DNA: TGTGCCAGCACCGGATGGGGCGGAAGCTCCTACGAGCAGTACTTC.

This sequence joins TRBV7-9 and TRBJ2-5; 8 bases line up with TRBD1. Germline V gene sequence: CDR1 SEHNR, CDR2 FQNEAQ (reference sequence). V was pared by 5 bases and J by 5 bases, with 13 bases of the junction left unmatched. The CDR3 has 16 residues. For the CDR3, the DNA is TGTGCCAGCAGCCCCGACAGGGGTTCGGCAGGGGAGACCCAGTACTTC. Its protein is CASSPDRGSAGETQYF.

This clonotype has more than one count but fewer than ten. This chain joins TRBV24-1 and TRBJ2-3; TRBD1 matches at 7 bases. The CDR3 consists of 15 residues. V dropped 6 bases and J dropped 0; count of bases not matched to a gene: 5. Per the germline V gene, CDR1 is KGHDR and CDR2 is SFDVKD. The CDR3 nucleotides read TGTGCCACCAGTTCCCGGGACAGAAGCACAGATACGCAGTATTTT. Translation gives CATSSRDRSTDTQYF.

The chain links TRBV20-1 to TRBJ2-4; 8 bases match TRBD1. The assigned J gene may be wrong: the sequence end matches TRBJ2-5 better. Germline V gene data show CDR1 as DFQATT and CDR2 as SNEGSKA (reference sequence). This CDR3 comprises 13 residues. Written as DNA, the CDR3 is TGCAGTGGCCCGACAGGGGTAGCGGAGACCCAGTACTTC. Translated: CSGPTGVAETQYF.

CDR3 in DNA: TGCAGTGCTAGAGATTTGCAGGTTAATGAAAAACTGTTTTTT. This gives the protein CSARDLQVNEKLFF. This chain links TRBV20-1 with TRBJ1-4, with no clear D. Trimming left V 0 bases short and J 4 bases short, with 9 bases between. Germline V gene lookup returns CDR1 DFQATT and CDR2 SNEGSKA (reference sequence). The CDR3 is made up of 14 amino acids.

This clonotype has a count of ten or more. The rearrangement uses TRBV6-6 and TRBJ2-1; 11 nucleotides match TRBD2. CDR3 length: 16 residues. Looked up from germline, CDR1 is MNHNY and CDR2 is SVGAGI (reference sequence). V lost 3 bases to trimming and J lost 8 bases; unmatched junction nucleotides: 9. This CDR3 reads CASSYFRLAGFDEQFF. The CDR3, as DNA: TGTGCCAGCAGTTATTTCAGACTAGCGGGATTCGATGAGCAGTTCTTC.